These 29 T cell receptor beta chains came from one sample sequenced in a study of response to subunit inactivated influenza vaccine. TCRdb fed the RT-PCR reads into MiXCR, producing one record per CDR3 protein. The sample shows 560,000 or so distinct CDR3 sequences, about 8% of them seen only once. The sample in question was PBMCs from blood, obtained 23 months after vaccination. These receptors were collected from a man aged 50 to 69 who received an inactivated influenza vaccine.

This clonotype has ten or more counts. This chain connects TRBV24-1 to TRBJ1-2; 8 positions match TRBD1. Per germline, CDR1 KGHDR and CDR2 SFDVKD. Trimming at V came to 4 bases and at J to 7 bases, leaving 4 bases not matched to a gene. This CDR3 region has 13 residues. CDR3 sequence reads: CATSEPGGFGYTF. As DNA, the CDR3 is TGTGCCACCAGTGAACCAGGGGGCTTTGGCTACACCTTC.

The chain employs TRBV6-2 or TRBV6-3 and TRBJ1-1; maybe TRBD1 (5 bases). From germline, CDR1 is MNHEY and CDR2 SVGEGT. Trimming removed 6 bases at V and 4 bases at J, with 18 bases between. The CDR3 has 15 amino acids. CDR3 in amino acids: CASSLGHGGSTEAFF. CDR3 coding DNA: TGTGCCAGCAGCTTAGGCCATGGGGGAAGCACTGAAGCTTTCTTT.

This clonotype was picked up many times. V is TRBV5-1 and J is TRBJ2-5, with 8 bases fitting TRBD2. This CDR3 is built from 15 residues. The V segment lost 4 bases and the J segment 5 bases; nucleotides outside the gene matches: 10. The V gene's germline CDR1 is SGHRS and CDR2 YFSETQ. The CDR3 coding sequence is TGCGCCAGCAGCCGGGGGGGGACGACTACGGAGACCCAGTACTTC. Its translation is CASSRGGTTTETQYF.

This clonotype was recorded at least ten times. The CDR3: CASSFSWGVGDTEAFF. CDR3 DNA sequence: TGTGCCAGCAGTTTTTCTTGGGGGGTCGGTGACACTGAAGCTTTCTTT. The V and J genes are TRBV12-3 or TRBV12-4 and TRBJ1-1; D perhaps matches TRBD1 (5 bases). V lost 3 bases to trimming and J lost 3 bases, with 17 bases between them. The CDR3 covers 16 residues.

The table lists this clonotype with many counts. This chain links TRBV4-3 with TRBJ1-1; a weak D match, TRBD1 (6 bases). V lost 3 bases, J lost 3 bases, and 17 bases lay in between. The CDR3 covers 16 residues. Per germline, CDR1 LGHNA and CDR2 YSLEER. CDR3 bases: TGCGCCAGCAGCCACTCCCGGGACACTGGGGACACTGAAGCTTTCTTT. Protein: CASSHSRDTGDTEAFF.

This clonotype was observed a handful of times. As DNA, the CDR3 is TGCAGCGTTGGACTAGCCTACACAGATACGCAGTATTTT. This gives the protein CSVGLAYTDTQYF. The V gene is TRBV29-1, the J gene TRBJ2-3; TRBD2 matches 7 bases. The CDR3 runs 13 residues. CDR1 and CDR2 from the germline V gene are SQVTM and ANQGSEA. Trimming removed 4 bases from V and 2 bases from J; junction bases left unmatched: 3.

This clonotype was counted at least ten times. V gene TRBV20-1 combines with J gene TRBJ2-3; D may be TRBD2 (6 bases). Germline CDR1 reads DFQATT; CDR2 reads SNEGSKA (reference sequence). Trimming cost V 1 base and J 6 bases, with 17 bases left between them. There are 15 residues in the CDR3. The CDR3 sequence: CSARVGGSSLDTQYF. CDR3 bases: TGCAGTGCTAGAGTCGGGGGATCCTCGCTTGATACGCAGTATTTT.

This clonotype was observed many times. This sequence joins TRBV11-2 and TRBJ2-7; 11 bases line up with TRBD2. The germline V gene encodes CDR1 SGHAT and CDR2 FQNNGV. The CDR3 is 14 amino acids. With 7 bases clipped from V and 5 bases from J, the junction kept 7 bases outside the gene matches. The CDR3 here is CASTHSGRANEQYF. DNA for the CDR3: TGTGCCAGCACCCATAGCGGGAGGGCGAACGAGCAGTACTTC.

This clonotype has more than one count but fewer than ten. The chain has TRBV3-1 and TRBJ1-1; maybe TRBD1 (5 bases). V lost 0 bases and J 0 bases, leaving 14 bases between the germline ends. CDR3 length: 17 amino acids. The germline gives CDR1 LGHDT, CDR2 YNNKEL (reference sequence). CDR3 in amino acids: CASSQDPIGAMNTEAFF. The CDR3 DNA reads as TGTGCCAGCAGCCAAGACCCGATAGGGGCCATGAACACTGAAGCTTTCTTT.

The genes are TRBV7-9 and TRBJ1-1, with D possibly TRBD1 on 5 matching bases. Trimming shortened V by 1 base and J by 5 bases, and 14 bases separated the two germline ends. CDR3 length equals 15 residues. The V gene's germline CDR1 is SEHNR and CDR2 FQNEAQ (reference sequence). The CDR3 DNA sequence: TGTGCCAGCAGCTTAGGGAGGGGCGGAGGAACTGAAGCTTTCTTT. It specifies CASSLGRGGGTEAFF.

This clonotype has ten or more counts. The rearrangement uses TRBV20-1 and TRBJ1-1; 7 nucleotides line up with TRBD1. The CDR3 runs 15 residues. CDR1 is DFQATT, CDR2 SNEGSKA, per germline (reference sequence). V lost 0 bases and J lost 4; bases outside the gene matches: 8. The CDR3 DNA reads as TGCAGTGCTAGAGATTTGGCAGGGGGAACCACTGAAGCTTTCTTT. Its protein is CSARDLAGGTTEAFF.

This chain uses TRBV30 with TRBJ2-5, with D tentatively TRBD2 (5 bases). The CDR3 contains 13 residues. Trimming took off 5 bases at V and 2 bases at J, with 12 bases between the two ends. CDR1 and CDR2 from the germline V gene are GTSNPN and SVGIG (reference sequence). This CDR3 is CAWGRGKQETQYF. The CDR3 nucleotides read TGTGCCTGGGGCCGGGGTAAACAAGAGACCCAGTACTTC.

In its sample, this clonotype was seen a few times. The V call is TRBV7-9, the J call TRBJ2-7; D uncertain. V dropped 4 bases and J dropped 0 bases, with 13 bases sitting between them. The CDR3 loop spans 15 amino acids. From germline, CDR1 is SEHNR and CDR2 FQNEAQ (reference sequence). The CDR3 region is CASSSFSQSSYEQYF. The CDR3 nucleotides read TGTGCCAGCAGCTCCTTCTCACAGTCCTCCTACGAGCAGTACTTC.

For this clonotype: Compared with germline, one end of the junction differs, possibly owing to a read error. The chain links TRBV20-1 to TRBJ2-1; 9 bases fit TRBD2. Per germline, CDR1 DFQATT and CDR2 SNEGSKA (reference sequence). The CDR3 is 18 amino acids. The CDR3 bases are TGCTGTGCTCGAAAGGGTAGCGGGAGTTACCGCTCCTACAATGAGCAGTTCTTC. Translated, it gives CCARKGSGSYRSYNEQFF.

This chain uses TRBV12-3 or TRBV12-4 with TRBJ2-5; 7 bases agree with TRBD2. Germline trimming cut 3 bases from V and 9 bases from J; bases unmatched to any gene: 7. This CDR3 spans 13 amino acids. The DNA of the CDR3 is TGTGCCAGCAGTTTGGGGGGGGGTATGGCCCAGTACTTC. This codes for CASSLGGGMAQYF.

At least ten counts were recorded for this clonotype. This chain links TRBV4-3 with TRBJ2-1, with 8 bases that match TRBD1. The length of the CDR3 is 18 residues. The germline CDR1 and CDR2 sequences are LGHNA and YSLEER. J was trimmed by 4 bases and V by 4 bases; bases with no gene match: 15. CDR3: CASSPGQGQLSGYNEQFF. CDR3 bases: TGCGCCAGCAGCCCCGGACAGGGCCAACTCTCTGGATACAATGAGCAGTTCTTC.

This rearrangement joins TRBV24-1 to TRBJ2-5; 8 positions agree with TRBD2. CDR1 and CDR2 from the germline V gene are KGHDR and SFDVKD. After removal of 10 bases from V and 7 bases from J, the junction contained 16 bases not matched to a gene. This CDR3 is built from 15 residues. Here the CDR3 DNA reads TGTGCCACGTGGGGGGGCGGGGGGCCCGGATTGACCCAGTACTTC. The encoded protein is CATWGGGGPGLTQYF.

The V call is TRBV6-1, the J call TRBJ2-7; TRBD1 agrees at 7 bases. V was clipped by 5 bases and J by 3 bases; unmatched bases: 10. The germline gives CDR1 MNHNS, CDR2 SASEGT. The CDR3 is 15 residues long. The CDR3: CASSIGTVGRYEQYF. In DNA, the CDR3 is TGTGCCAGCAGTATCGGGACAGTTGGACGCTACGAGCAGTACTTC.

V is TRBV3-1 and J is TRBJ2-6; D assignment may be TRBD1 or TRBD2 (5 bases each). CDR3 length: 17 amino acids. V gave up 0 bases and J gave up 6 bases, with 15 bases separating them. CDR1 is LGHDT and CDR2 is YNNKEL in the germline V gene (reference sequence). The CDR3 nucleotides read TGTGCCAGCAGCCAAGAGGGGACCACACTTTTGGCCAACGTCCTGACTTTC. Encoded protein: CASSQEGTTLLANVLTF. Full variable domain (outside the CDR3, taken from reference TRBV3-1 and TRBJ2-6): DTAVSQTPKYLVTQMGNDKSIKCEQNLGHDTMYWYKQDSKKFLKIMFSYNNKELIINETVPNRFSPKSPDKAHLNLHINSLELGDSAVYFCASSQEGTTLLANVLTFGAGSRLTVL.

This clonotype was counted at least ten times. The J gene is TRBJ2-1, the V gene TRBV28, with 7 bases that match TRBD2. The germline gives CDR1 MDHEN, CDR2 SYDVKM. The ends lost 7 bases at V and 3 bases at J; junction bases unmatched: 9. This CDR3 region has 15 residues. Here the CDR3 reads CASTISGGLYNEQFF. The CDR3 nucleotides are TGTGCCAGCACCATATCGGGGGGTCTCTACAATGAGCAGTTCTTC. Combining the CDR3 with reference TRBV28 and TRBJ2-1 gives the whole variable domain DVKVTQSSRYLVKRTGEKVFLECVQDMDHENMFWYRQDPGLGLRLIYFSYDVKMKEKGDIPEGYSVSREKKERFSLILESASTNQTSMYLCASTISGGLYNEQFFGPGTRLTVL.

This chain uses TRBV7-2 with TRBJ2-2; no definite D call. Trimming left V 5 bases short and J 3 bases short, with 7 bases between. This CDR3 comprises 13 residues. Germline loops: CDR1 SGHTA, CDR2 FQGNSA. DNA of the CDR3: TGTGCCAGCAGCCCAATTTACACCGGGGAGCTGTTTTTT. Translated: CASSPIYTGELFF.

This clonotype was observed at least ten times. This chain links TRBV28 with TRBJ1-4; D is possibly TRBD1 (6 bases). The CDR3 sequence is 13 residues long. Trimming removed 5 bases at V and 8 bases at J, with 12 bases between. In germline, CDR1 is MDHEN, CDR2 SYDVKM. This chain's CDR3 is CASSQGLGEKLFF. CDR3 sequence (DNA): TGTGCCAGCAGTCAGGGGTTGGGCGAAAAACTGTTTTTT. Full variable domain (outside the CDR3, taken from reference TRBV28 and TRBJ1-4): DVKVTQSSRYLVKRTGEKVFLECVQDMDHENMFWYRQDPGLGLRLIYFSYDVKMKEKGDIPEGYSVSREKKERFSLILESASTNQTSMYLCASSQGLGEKLFFGSGTQLSVL.

This clonotype has just one count. The J gene is TRBJ1-1, the V gene TRBV20-1; 7 bases are a match to TRBD1. The germline gives CDR1 DFQATT, CDR2 SNEGSKA (reference sequence). The CDR3 runs to 18 residues. V lost 0 bases and J lost 1; bases outside the gene matches: 14. The DNA for the CDR3 is TGCAGTGCTAGAGATCCGACGCCCAAGAGGGGGCCGAACACTGAAGCTTTCTTT. Translating it yields CSARDPTPKRGPNTEAFF.

This clonotype came up a few times. This rearrangement joins TRBV20-1 to TRBJ2-2, with D perhaps TRBD1 (5 bases). CDR3 length equals 14 residues. Trimming stripped 3 bases from V and 3 bases from J, with 11 bases between. Germline CDR1 DFQATT, CDR2 SNEGSKA (reference sequence). For the CDR3, the DNA is TGCAGTGCTAGTATAGGGGCTGACACCGGGGAGCTGTTTTTT. Translation gives CSASIGADTGELFF.

The chain uses TRBV20-1 and TRBJ2-7, with 10 bases matching TRBD2. The ends lost 0 bases at V and 4 bases at J; junction bases unmatched: 12. The CDR3 loop spans 17 amino acids. From germline, CDR1 is DFQATT and CDR2 SNEGSKA (reference sequence). The CDR3 coding sequence is TGCAGTGCTAGAGATTTCTTGGGAGCGGGAGGGCCATACGAGCAGTACTTC. Protein product: CSARDFLGAGGPYEQYF.

This clonotype has a handful of counts. This chain uses TRBV4-3 with TRBJ2-7; weak D call: TRBD2 (6 bases). V was shortened by 4 bases and J by 2 bases, with 15 bases between the two germline ends. This CDR3 spans 15 amino acids. Looked up from germline, CDR1 is LGHNA and CDR2 is YSLEER. This chain's CDR3 is CASSPDAGTPYEQYF. CDR3 DNA sequence: TGCGCCAGCAGCCCGGATGCAGGGACTCCCTACGAGCAGTACTTC.

This rearrangement joins TRBV28 to TRBJ1-2, with D unresolved. The CDR3 extends over 14 amino acids. The V gene's germline CDR1 is MDHEN and CDR2 SYDVKM. V was clipped by 6 bases and J by 7 bases, with 18 bases between them. The CDR3 nucleotides are TGTGCCAGCAGCTTGGCTTTATCTCTGGGTGGCTACACCTTC. Encoded protein: CASSLALSLGGYTF.

This clonotype was seen only a few times. The CDR3 loop is CASSQEISGRESYEQYF. In DNA, the CDR3 is TGCGCCAGCAGCCAAGAAATCTCAGGGAGGGAGTCCTACGAGCAGTACTTC. V gene TRBV4-3 combines with J gene TRBJ2-7, with TRBD2 matching over 7 bases. Germline CDR1 LGHNA, CDR2 YSLEER. Trimming took 0 bases from V and 1 from J; bases not matched to a gene: 9. The CDR3 totals 17 residues.

This clonotype was observed at least ten times. Written as DNA, the CDR3 is TGCAGTGCTAGAGATGGGGCGGACCTCTATGGCTACACCTTC. This gives the protein CSARDGADLYGYTF. This chain uses TRBV20-1 with TRBJ1-2, with a weak D call TRBD1 (5 bases). Between the trimmed V and J ends, which lost 0 bases and 4 bases, there was a span of 12 bases. The CDR3 is 14 residues long. The germline V gene has CDR1 DFQATT and CDR2 SNEGSKA (reference sequence).